A single sample is the source of the 5 T cell receptor beta chains below, sequenced in a study of T cells in localized non-small cell lung cancer. TCRdb's table, derived via immunoSEQ multiplex PCR, lists solely in-frame clones and lacks some. In the table there are tens of thousands of clones, approximately 80% of which are singletons. Specimen: peripheral blood, collected before any cancer treatment. The source of these receptors is a female donor of 60 years or more with stage I lung adenocarcinoma.

The CDR3 sequence is CASSSPGTGNEKLFF. CDR3 nucleotides: TGTGCCAGCAGCTCCCCCGGGACAGGGAATGAAAAACTGTTTTTT. The chain uses TRBV9 and TRBJ1-4, with TRBD1 identical over 9 bases. The germline CDR1 and CDR2 sequences are SGDLS and YYNGEE. Trimming cost V 4 bases and J 5 bases; bases outside gene matches: 6. The CDR3 is 15 residues long.

This clone was seen just once. CDR3 residues: CASSRTDTQYF. In nucleotides, the CDR3 is TGTGCCAGCAGCCGGACGGATACGCAGTATTTT. This rearrangement joins TRBV9 to TRBJ2-3; D gene unclear. The V end was cut by 4 bases, the J end by 6 bases, with 6 bases between. This CDR3 comprises 11 residues. Germline-derived CDR1 and CDR2 are SGDLS and YYNGEE.

This clone was counted once. This chain uses TRBV28 with TRBJ2-2, with TRBD1 as a possible D gene (7 bases). There are 14 residues in the CDR3. V lost 4 bases and J lost 6, with 12 bases in between. Germline assignment: CDR1 MDHEN and CDR2 SYDVKM. The DNA of the CDR3 is TGTGCCAGCAGTTCGCAGGGGGGTGCCGGGGAGCTGTTTTTT. Its translation: CASSSQGGAGELFF.

The rearrangement links TRBV6-1 to TRBJ1-6; tentatively, D is TRBD1 (5 bases). Germline CDR1 and CDR2: MNHNS and SASEGT. The CDR3 totals 10 residues. The V gene lost 8 bases and the J gene lost 13 bases, with 9 bases spanning the gap. The DNA for the CDR3 is TGTGCCAGCCCGACAGTCCCCCTCCACTTT. It codes for CASPTVPLHF.

J is TRBJ1-6 and V is TRBV25-1, with 7 bases identical to TRBD1. Germline V lookup: CDR1 MGHDK, CDR2 SYGVNS. V lost 6 bases and J lost 13; bases outside the gene matches: 3. The CDR3 totals 11 residues. The CDR3 is CASRETGPLHF. The DNA for the CDR3 is TGTGCCAGCAGGGAGACAGGGCCCCTCCACTTT. Drawing the rest from reference TRBV25-1 and TRBJ1-6, the complete variable domain is EADIYQTPRYLVIGTGKKITLECSQTMGHDKMYWYQQDPGMELHLIHYSYGVNSTEKGDLSSESTVSRIRTEHFPLTLESARPSHTSQYLCASRETGPLHFGNGTRLTVT.